This T cell receptor beta chain came from a study of Graves' ophthalmopathy and Graves' hyperthyroidism (dated by TCRdb to between 2017 and 2018). In the study overall: A patient counted as having stable hyperthyroidism if there was no progression to ophthalmopathy within 18 months of follow-up. The study used signatures of the TCR beta repertoire to tell Graves' ophthalmopathy apart from Graves' hyperthyroidism and to predict which patients would progress to ophthalmopathy. In total, 135 blood samples were TCR-sequenced: around 42 ophthalmopathy, some 75 hyperthyroidism and some 17 hyperthyroidism-to-ophthalmopathy patients. An independent validation cohort comprised around 20 hyperthyroidism patients and 15 to 17 patients who later progressed from hyperthyroidism to ophthalmopathy. After sampling, hyperthyroidism patients received methimazole starting at 30 mg daily, and ophthalmopathy patients received high-dose intravenous methylprednisolone. T-cell repertoires of thyroid tissue and blood were compared in more than five hyperthyroidism patients. To explore V-J signatures distinguishing ophthalmopathy from hyperthyroidism, a discovery set of more than 95 patients (around 42 ophthalmopathy, around 55 stable hyperthyroidism) was enrolled. Here is what the overall study found, with its caveats: Among expanded thyroid clonotypes with frequency above 0.001, most also showed up in blood, which suggests that blood repertoires may reflect the thyroid immune response. No statistical method was used to set the sample size in advance, and the investigators knew which group each participant was assigned to. In validation, the model predicted ophthalmopathy progression with about 70% sensitivity and roughly 72% specificity; approximately 12 predicted patients were CT-confirmed with GO in a median of approximately 6.5 months. In cross-validation, the 13-signature model distinguished ophthalmopathy from stable hyperthyroidism with around 90% sensitivity and about 81% specificity, while in the test set the corresponding values were about 79% and 69%.

For repertoire sequencing, the TCR beta CDR3 regions were amplified from RNA transcripts. HTBI primers and the Qiagen OneStep RT-PCR kit were used in a first-round RT-PCR, which was followed by a second-round multiplex PCR, size selection and purification. Sequencing of the libraries was carried out on an Illumina HiSeq2000 in paired-end mode with 100 bp reads. The paper's data handling went like this. SOAPnuke was used to process the reads, throwing out any read that had adapters, had uncalled bases, had a mean Phred below 15, or lacked an exact constant-primer or identifier match. COPE v1.2.5 was used to merge high-quality paired reads. Each unique nucleotide sequence was defined as a clonotype, and clonotypes were aligned to IMGT TRB V, D and J references with MiTCR v1.1. The analysis was limited to V-J combinations with a frequency above 0.0001, which together covered 99.2% of the repertoires. A TCR clonal expansion and chaos score per V-J combination was defined as the ratio of F50 clonal expansion to chaos observed in the TCRdist matrix. Welch's t-statistics and random forest were used to reduce the features to 10 to 15 V-J combinations, which were then used as input to a naive Bayes classifier. The Morisita-Horn index was used to measure how similar the thyroid and blood repertoires were. In TCRdb, the public reads were trimmed at Q25 with fastp and aligned with MiXCR, with productive beta chains retained. Entries are consolidated by CDR3 protein sequence, retaining the most common genes and DNA. These V and J calls rely on TCRdb rather than the paper's analysis. A total of about 600,000 distinct CDR3 sequences appear in this sample, less than 40% of them only once. The top ten clonotypes cover less than 4.5% of the sample.

In the germline V gene (reference sequence), CDR1 corresponds to LNHDA and CDR2 to SQIVND. There are 15 amino acids in the CDR3, from cysteine to phenylalanine inclusive. The CDR3 DNA has 45 bases and is translated from base 1. The germline V end is reduced by 3 bases and the J end by 1 base; junction bases left unmatched: 3. Patients with hyperthyroidism were aged 18 to 65 years, had been newly diagnosed, and had a disease duration of less than 2 months. Patients with other autoimmune diseases, uncontrolled infections, pregnancy or lactation were excluded. Diagnosis relied on clinical symptoms, serum thyroxine, TRAb, thyroid ultrasound and orbital computed tomography. Total RNA was extracted using Trizol reagent, and RNA quality was checked on an Agilent 2100 Bioanalyzer. This clonotype was seen many times. Its binding antigen is unknown. The record has no base qualities; no much larger clone is one base away.

The chain is assembled from TRBV19 and TRBJ1-1; TRBD1 fits 9 bases in the junction. The TCR sequence derives from an adult man with Graves' hyperthyroidism. Sequenced sample: peripheral blood or thyroid tissue (not recorded which). The DNA reads TGTGCCAGTAGTATCCGGGGACAGGGGAACACTGAAGCTTTCTTT. The resulting protein is CASSIRGQGNTEAFF.